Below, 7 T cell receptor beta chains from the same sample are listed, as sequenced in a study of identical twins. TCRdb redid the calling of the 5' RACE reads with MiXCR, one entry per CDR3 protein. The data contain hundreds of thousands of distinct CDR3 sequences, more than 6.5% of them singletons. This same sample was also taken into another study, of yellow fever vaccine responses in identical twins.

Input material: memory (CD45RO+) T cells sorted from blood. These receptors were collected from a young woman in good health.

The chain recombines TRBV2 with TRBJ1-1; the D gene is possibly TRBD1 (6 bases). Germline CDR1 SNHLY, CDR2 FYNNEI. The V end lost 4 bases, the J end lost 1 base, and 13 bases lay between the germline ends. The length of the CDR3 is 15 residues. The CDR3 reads CASSGLKGQNTEAFF. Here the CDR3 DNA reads TGTGCCAGCAGTGGGTTAAAGGGACAGAACACTGAAGCTTTCTTT.

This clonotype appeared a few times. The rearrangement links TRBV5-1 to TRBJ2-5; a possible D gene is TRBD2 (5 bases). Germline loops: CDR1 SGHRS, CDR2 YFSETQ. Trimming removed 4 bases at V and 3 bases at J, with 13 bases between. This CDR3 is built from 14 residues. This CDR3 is CASSPYSTKETQYF. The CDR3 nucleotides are TGCGCCAGCAGCCCGTATTCGACTAAAGAGACCCAGTACTTC.

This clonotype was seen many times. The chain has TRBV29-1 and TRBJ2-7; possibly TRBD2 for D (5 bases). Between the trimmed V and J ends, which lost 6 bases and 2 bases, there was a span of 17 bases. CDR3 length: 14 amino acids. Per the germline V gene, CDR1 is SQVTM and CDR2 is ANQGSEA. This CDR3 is CSVRSGYDTYEQYF. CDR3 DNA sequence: TGCAGCGTGAGGAGCGGTTACGACACCTACGAGCAGTACTTC.

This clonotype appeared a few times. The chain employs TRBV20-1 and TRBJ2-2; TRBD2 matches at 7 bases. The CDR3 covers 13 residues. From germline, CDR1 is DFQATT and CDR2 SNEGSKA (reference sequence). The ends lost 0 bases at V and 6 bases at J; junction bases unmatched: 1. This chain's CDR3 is CSAREAGAGELFF. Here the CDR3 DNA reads TGCAGTGCTAGAGAGGCGGGAGCCGGGGAGCTGTTTTTT.

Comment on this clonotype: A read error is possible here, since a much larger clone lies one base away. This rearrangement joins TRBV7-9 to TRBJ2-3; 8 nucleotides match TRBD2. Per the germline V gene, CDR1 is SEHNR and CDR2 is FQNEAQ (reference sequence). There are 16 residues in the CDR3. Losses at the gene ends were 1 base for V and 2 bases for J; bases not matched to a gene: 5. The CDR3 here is CASSLGAGAHTDTQYF. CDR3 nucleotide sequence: TGTGCCAGCAGCTTAGGAGCGGGGGCCCACACAGATACGCAGTATTTT.

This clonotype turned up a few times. CDR3 residues: CASSPGQGGKTEAFF. In nucleotides, the CDR3 is TGTGCCAGCTCACCAGGGCAGGGGGGTAAAACTGAAGCTTTCTTT. The chain carries TRBV18 and TRBJ1-1, with 7 bases fitting TRBD1. Germline-derived CDR1 and CDR2 are KGHSH and LQKENI. Unmatched junction bases numbered 8, after V lost 2 bases and J lost 5 bases. This CDR3 is built from 15 residues.

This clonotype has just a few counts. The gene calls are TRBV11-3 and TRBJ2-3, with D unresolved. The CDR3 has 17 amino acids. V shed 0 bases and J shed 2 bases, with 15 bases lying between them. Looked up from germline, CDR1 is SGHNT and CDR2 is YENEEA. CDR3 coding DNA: TGTGCCAGCAGCTTAGAAAGCAGGTCACCCCCCACAGATACGCAGTATTTT. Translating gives CASSLESRSPPTDTQYF.